The 25 T cell receptor beta chains presented below share a single source sample, sequenced in a study of T-cell memory formation after mild COVID-19. TCRdb itself ran the 5' RACE reads through MiXCR, one entry per CDR3 protein. This sample carries 280,000 or so distinct CDR3 sequences, roughly 18% of them seen once, and the ten largest clones take under 25%. Sequences were obtained from PBMCs or a T cell subset sorted from them (not recorded which). Every receptor here comes from a man aged 18 to 30 who had mild COVID-19 (a few samples of this study predate the infection). Cell type and time point are not known.

This rearrangement joins TRBV5-1 to TRBJ2-1; D is perhaps TRBD2 (7 bases). CDR3 length: 11 amino acids. The V and J ends lost 4 bases and 15 bases respectively, with 14 bases between them. Germline lookup yields CDR1 SGHRS and CDR2 YFSETQ. CDR3 coding DNA: TGCGCCAGCAGCGAGGGGGGGCCGGCGTTCTTC. It yields the protein CASSEGGPAFF. Filled out from reference TRBV5-1 and TRBJ2-1, the complete variable domain reads KAGVTQTPRYLIKTRGQQVTLSCSPISGHRSVSWYQQTPGQGLQFLFEYFSETQRNKGNFPGRFSGRQFSNSRSEMNVSTLELGDSALYLCASSEGGPAFFGPGTRLTVL.

This chain joins TRBV19 and TRBJ1-5; possible D gene TRBD1, 6 bases. Germline V gene sequence: CDR1 LNHDA, CDR2 SQIVND (reference sequence). The CDR3 has 15 amino acids. V dropped 7 bases and J dropped 0 bases, with 13 bases sitting between them. The CDR3 DNA reads TGTGCCAGTACCCCACGGGGGCTTAGCAATCAGCCCCAGCATTTT. Translating it yields CASTPRGLSNQPQHF.

The table lists this clonotype with a few counts. The chain uses TRBV20-1 and TRBJ2-3; D tentatively fits TRBD1 or TRBD2 (6 bases each). The germline CDR1 and CDR2 sequences are DFQATT and SNEGSKA (reference sequence). Trimming removed 0 bases from V and 3 bases from J, with 13 bases in between. This CDR3 spans 15 amino acids. The CDR3 nucleotides read TGCAGTGCTAGAGATTTCCGGGGGCCAACAGATACGCAGTATTTT. Protein product: CSARDFRGPTDTQYF.

V usage is TRBV29-1 and J usage is TRBJ1-1; the D is unclear. The germline gives CDR1 SQVTM, CDR2 ANQGSEA. V lost 3 bases and J lost 0, with 8 bases in between. This CDR3 contains 13 residues. The CDR3 region is CSVEIEMNTEAFF. The CDR3 nucleotides are TGCAGCGTTGAGATTGAAATGAACACTGAAGCTTTCTTT.

This clonotype was seen a handful of times. The V gene is TRBV9, the J gene TRBJ1-1; D gene unclear. V lost 0 bases and J lost 6, with 12 bases in between. Germline loops: CDR1 SGDLS, CDR2 YYNGEE. This CDR3 is built from 14 residues. Here the CDR3 DNA reads TGTGCCAGCAGCGTAGACGGGAGCGACGCTGAAGCTTTCTTT. Protein sequence: CASSVDGSDAEAFF.

At least ten counts were recorded for this clonotype. The J gene is TRBJ2-1, the V gene TRBV5-1, with TRBD2 identical over 12 bases. Germline CDR1 is SGHRS and CDR2 is YFSETQ. The CDR3 loop spans 16 amino acids. V was pared by 0 bases and J by 7 bases, with 5 bases of the junction left unmatched. Here the CDR3 reads CASSLAVTSGGNEQFF. The CDR3 bases are TGCGCCAGCAGCTTGGCGGTGACTAGCGGGGGAAATGAGCAGTTCTTC.

This chain links TRBV4-1 with TRBJ2-3; 8 bases align to TRBD2. Germline values: CDR1 MGHRA, CDR2 YSYEKL. V lost 11 bases to trimming and J lost 0 bases; unmatched junction nucleotides: 10. The CDR3 sequence is 15 residues long. Written as DNA, the CDR3 is TGCGCCTCCCTGGCCCCGGGGGGGAGCACAGATACGCAGTATTTT. It specifies CASLAPGGSTDTQYF.

This chain links TRBV7-3 with TRBJ2-5; 7 bases are a match to TRBD2. V lost 6 bases and J lost 2; bases outside the gene matches: 24. The CDR3 loop spans 20 amino acids. Germline-derived CDR1 and CDR2 are SGHTA and FQGTGA. In DNA, the CDR3 is TGTGCCAGCAGGATACGTTCGGGGCTAGCGGAACAAAATCGTCAAGAGACCCAGTACTTC. It translates to CASRIRSGLAEQNRQETQYF. The complete variable domain, with remaining parts taken from reference TRBV7-3 and TRBJ2-5, reads GAGVSQTPSNKVTEKGKYVELRCDPISGHTALYWYRQSLGQGPEFLIYFQGTGAADDSGLPNDRFFAVRPEGSVSTLKIQRTERGDSAVYLCASRIRSGLAEQNRQETQYFGPGTRLLVL.

This clonotype occurred a few times. The V and J genes are TRBV9 and TRBJ2-5, with a possible D match to TRBD2 (5 bases). The CDR3 extends over 17 amino acids. Germline CDR1 and CDR2: SGDLS and YYNGEE. V gave up 0 bases and J gave up 2 bases, with 17 bases separating them. The CDR3 DNA is TGTGCCAGCAGCGTAGGTCCCGCCAGCGGCGGGCAAGAGACCCAGTACTTC. Encoded protein: CASSVGPASGGQETQYF.

The V call is TRBV20-1, the J call TRBJ2-3; 12 nucleotides agree with TRBD2. This CDR3 region has 17 residues. Germline V gene lookup returns CDR1 DFQATT and CDR2 SNEGSKA (reference sequence). After removal of 6 bases from V and 1 base from J, the junction contained 11 bases not matched to a gene. The CDR3 bases are TGCAGTGCCCTGACTAGCGGGGGAATCAGTGGCACAGATACGCAGTATTTT. Its protein product is CSALTSGGISGTDTQYF.

The rearrangement links TRBV20-1 to TRBJ2-7; 10 nucleotides line up with TRBD2. Germline V gene sequence: CDR1 DFQATT, CDR2 SNEGSKA (reference sequence). There are 15 residues in the CDR3. Trimming cost V 3 bases and J 5 bases; bases outside gene matches: 10. CDR3 nucleotides: TGCAGTGCTAGCACTAGCGGGGAGGCACAAAACGAGCAGTACTTC. It yields the protein CSASTSGEAQNEQYF.

This clonotype was picked up a small number of times. V gene TRBV6-6 combines with J gene TRBJ2-7, with TRBD1 matching 8 bases. Per germline, CDR1 MNHNY and CDR2 SVGAGI (reference sequence). The CDR3 spans 13 residues. With V trimmed by 7 bases and J by 5 bases, 7 bases remained unmatched. CDR3 amino acids: CASMVAGGDEQYF. The CDR3, as DNA: TGTGCCAGCATGGTGGCAGGGGGCGACGAGCAGTACTTC.

The chain joins TRBV7-9 to TRBJ2-3; D is possibly TRBD2 (5 bases). The CDR3 contains 11 residues. The ends were cut back, 6 bases at V and 6 bases at J, with 7 bases in the middle. Germline V gene lookup returns CDR1 SEHNR and CDR2 FQNEAQ (reference sequence). CDR3 sequence: CASRLDDTQYF. DNA of the CDR3: TGTGCCAGCAGACTAGACGATACGCAGTATTTT.

This clonotype was counted a few times. The V call is TRBV19, the J call TRBJ2-3, with D perhaps TRBD1 (5 bases). The germline V gene has CDR1 LNHDA and CDR2 SQIVND (reference sequence). Trimming removed 8 bases at V and 0 bases at J, with 9 bases between. The CDR3 loop spans 13 amino acids. CDR3 sequence reads: CASGATSTDTQYF. The DNA of the CDR3 is TGTGCCAGTGGGGCTACTAGCACAGATACGCAGTATTTT.

This clonotype has only a few counts. The chain has TRBV10-3 and TRBJ1-2; no clear D. V was clipped by 2 bases and J by 0 bases, with 10 bases between them. CDR3 size: 15 residues. CDR1 and CDR2 (germline): ENHRY, SYGVKD. In nucleotides, the CDR3 is TGTGCCATCAGTGAGGGCGGTCCGACTAACTATGGCTACACCTTC. Translation: CAISEGGPTNYGYTF.

V and J are TRBV4-1 and TRBJ2-1; no clear D gene. V lost 0 bases, J lost 10 bases, and 13 bases lay in between. The V gene's germline CDR1 is MGHRA and CDR2 YSYEKL. The length of the CDR3 is 14 residues. CDR3 sequence (DNA): TGCGCCAGCAGCCAAGATCTGGGTCTCCGCGAGCAGTTCTTC. It codes for CASSQDLGLREQFF.

The genes are TRBV29-1 and TRBJ2-2, with D hard to call. Germline CDR1 is SQVTM and CDR2 is ANQGSEA. V lost 0 bases and J lost 7, with 9 bases in between. The CDR3 loop spans 13 amino acids. The CDR3 bases are TGCAGCGTTGAAGACCCGCGGAGCGGGGAGCTGTTTTTT. The encoded protein is CSVEDPRSGELFF.

This sequence joins TRBV7-2 and TRBJ2-5; D is unresolved. CDR1 is SGHTA, CDR2 FQGNSA, per germline. V shed 5 bases and J shed 5 bases, with 15 bases lying between them. The CDR3 is 14 amino acids. The CDR3: CASSNGRTGETQYF. The CDR3 DNA sequence: TGTGCCAGCAGCAACGGACGGACCGGTGAGACCCAGTACTTC.

The chain has TRBV7-9 and TRBJ1-1; D possibly corresponds to TRBD1 (5 bases). Germline V gene sequence: CDR1 SEHNR, CDR2 FQNEAQ (reference sequence). The CDR3 is 15 residues long. V shed 1 base and J shed 0 bases, with 9 bases lying between them. This chain's CDR3 is CASSLGWTLNTEAFF. The CDR3 DNA reads as TGTGCCAGCAGCTTAGGATGGACACTGAACACTGAAGCTTTCTTT. Using reference TRBV7-9 and TRBJ1-1 for the parts outside the CDR3, the full variable domain is DTGVSQNPRHKITKRGQNVTFRCDPISEHNRLYWYRQTLGQGPEFLTYFQNEAQLEKSRLLSDRFSAERPKGSFSTLEIQRTEQGDSAMYLCASSLGWTLNTEAFFGQGTRLTVV.

The chain links TRBV7-9 to TRBJ1-1; a weak D match, TRBD1 (6 bases). V lost 5 bases, J lost 5 bases, and 21 bases lay in between. Germline lookup yields CDR1 SEHNR and CDR2 FQNEAQ (reference sequence). CDR3 length: 16 residues. The CDR3: CASSILTGVGRTEAFF. DNA of the CDR3: TGTGCCAGCAGCATTTTGACAGGAGTTGGAAGGACTGAAGCTTTCTTT.

There are many counts of this clonotype. The chain carries TRBV5-1 and TRBJ1-5; unclear D gene. Germline V lookup: CDR1 SGHRS, CDR2 YFSETQ. Trimming took 5 bases from V and 5 from J, leaving 2 bases between them. CDR3 length equals 10 residues. The CDR3 coding sequence is TGCGCCAGCAGTCATCAGCCCCAGCATTTT. This gives the protein CASSHQPQHF.

This sequence joins TRBV29-1 and TRBJ2-3, with D unresolved. The V end was cut by 8 bases, the J end by 0 bases, with 9 bases between. Per the germline V gene, CDR1 is SQVTM and CDR2 is ANQGSEA. The CDR3 length is 12 residues. The CDR3 DNA reads TGCAGCTCCCGTTTGAGCACAGATACGCAGTATTTT. Its translation is CSSRLSTDTQYF.

The V gene is TRBV5-1, the J gene TRBJ2-5; 9 bases match TRBD1. CDR3 length equals 15 residues. The germline gives CDR1 SGHRS, CDR2 YFSETQ. The trim removed 4 bases at V and 2 bases at J, leaving 6 bases unmatched. This CDR3 is CASSIGTGWQETQYF. The DNA for the CDR3 is TGCGCCAGCAGCATCGGGACAGGGTGGCAAGAGACCCAGTACTTC.

The chain couples TRBV7-2 to TRBJ1-4, with D tentatively TRBD1 (6 bases). Trimming cost V 3 bases and J 7 bases, with 12 bases left between them. Germline CDR1 is SGHTA and CDR2 is FQGNSA. This CDR3 spans 14 amino acids. In DNA, the CDR3 is TGTGCCAGCAGCTTCAACAGGGCAACTGAAAAACTGTTTTTT. This codes for CASSFNRATEKLFF. The variable domain in full, completed from reference TRBV7-2 and TRBJ1-4, reads GAGVSQSPSNKVTEKGKDVELRCDPISGHTALYWYRQSLGQGLEFLIYFQGNSAPDKSGLPSDRFSAERTGGSVSTLTIQRTQQEDSAVYLCASSFNRATEKLFFGSGTQLSVL.

The rearrangement links TRBV11-2 to TRBJ2-7; D unresolved. V was pared by 5 bases and J by 3 bases, with 11 bases between. Germline CDR1 SGHAT, CDR2 FQNNGV. CDR3 size: 13 residues. The DNA of the CDR3 is TGTGCCAGCAGCGCGTCAGTTCTCTACGAGCAGTACGTC. Translation: CASSASVLYEQYV.